Listed below are T cell receptor beta chains from one sample, sequenced in a study of cytomegalovirus exposure and HLA in healthy donors. TCRdb keeps only in-frame clones here, not all; method: immunoSEQ multiplex PCR. This sample's table reports more than 50,000 clones. Material: PBMCs. The receptors stem from a woman in her 40s in good health and CMV-seronegative. Both conserved end residues are trimmed from each CDR3.

12	TRBV5-1	TRBJ1-1	ASSSGELGTEAF
11	TRBV27	TRBJ2-5	ASSLSLQETQY
13	TRBV19	TRBJ2-5	ASSLLPGLQETQY
13	TRBV5-1	TRBJ2-5	ASSPGQGGIETQY
14	TRBV6-5	TRBJ2-7	ASSYSLPLAGYEQY
13	TRBV27	TRBJ1-5	ASSPLQGASQPQH
14	TRBV18	TRBJ2-1	ASSPGGGGLHNEQF
13	TRBV9	TRBJ2-1	ASSATDSSYNEQF
14	TRBV9	TRBJ2-1	ASSADSGRVYNEQF
13	TRBV7-9	TRBJ2-1	ASSLGLAGADEQF
11	TRBV28	TRBJ2-1	ASFSAEGNEQF
13	TRBV7-8	TRBJ2-3	ASSTREASTDTQY
14	TRBV7-8	TRBJ2-7	ASSLRAGPPPYEQY
12	TRBV7-3	TRBJ1-6	ASSLGGQDSPLH
13	TRBV19	TRBJ1-1	ASSNQGLGNTEAF
13	TRBV14	TRBJ2-2	ASSQVPGGPGELF
14	TRBV7-3	TRBJ2-2	ASSPGGQGNTGELF
13	TRBV7-9	TRBJ1-3	ASSLALGPGNTIY
15	TRBV19	TRBJ2-1	ASSKASGGDSYNEQF
12	TRBV30	TRBJ2-7	AWSAGTGIYEQY
11	TRBV7-6	TRBJ1-1	ASSYQGNTEAF
12	TRBV2	TRBJ1-1	ARGSVTGGYEAF